A selection of T cell receptor beta chains follows, all from one sample in a study of T cell clones after liver transplantation. The data were produced by immunoSEQ multiplex PCR, yet TCRdb's version contains in-frame clones alone and is incomplete. The sample comprises tens of thousands of clones, 83% of which are singletons, and 2.8% rests with the top ten. This sample comprised CD4+ T cells from blood, obtained at the 22-month timepoint. The receptors shown here come from a human patient who received a liver transplant. Certain T cells may be donor cells from the graft. Each CDR3 is given with its conserved first and last residue. The D gene is left open where the match is weak. Some rows mark clone size as missing; the rest say once, few, many or name a class of expanded clone.

v_gene,abundance,d_gene,j_gene,CDR3aa,CDR3nt
TRBV2,once,-,TRBJ2-5,CASSEGGGRAQYF,TGTGCCAGCAGTGAAGGGGGGGGCAGGGCCCAGTACTTC
TRBV6-6,-,TRBD1,TRBJ2-2,CASNERGPTGELFF,TGTGCCAGCAATGAGAGGGGGCCCACCGGGGAGCTGTTTTTT
TRBV5-6,once,TRBD1,TRBJ1-2,CASSLYPGGKYGYTF,TGTGCCAGCAGCTTGTATCCAGGGGGCAAGTATGGCTACACCTTC
TRBV7-9,-,-,TRBJ2-7,CASSSSDVYEQYF,TGTGCCAGCAGCTCCTCTGATGTTTACGAGCAGTACTTC
TRBV7-2,once,TRBD2,TRBJ2-1,CASNKLAGGPDEQFF,TGTGCCAGCAACAAACTAGCGGGGGGGCCGGATGAGCAGTTCTTC
TRBV10-2,-,TRBD2,TRBJ2-1,CASSGGSRDEQFF,TGCGCCAGCAGTGGCGGGAGTCGCGATGAGCAGTTCTTC
TRBV19,-,TRBD1,TRBJ2-1,CASRSRGPYNEQFF,TGTGCCAGTAGGTCAAGGGGGCCCTACAATGAGCAGTTCTTC
TRBV6-5,few,-,TRBJ1-2,CASSYSRRVTNYGYTF,TGTGCCAGCAGTTACTCGAGGCGAGTTACTAACTATGGCTACACCTTC
TRBV9,-,-,TRBJ1-2,CASSVDIGFAYGYTF,TGTGCCAGCAGCGTAGATATAGGGTTTGCCTATGGCTACACCTTC
TRBV2,-,-,TRBJ1-4,CASSDRGQKSDRFF,TGTGCCAGCAGTGATCGGGGCCAGAAAAGCGACCGGTTTTTT
TRBV7-2,-,TRBD2,TRBJ2-2,CASSFKRELELFF,TGTGCCAGCAGCTTTAAGCGGGAGCTAGAGCTGTTTTTT
TRBV6-1,few,-,TRBJ2-2,CASSRYPGTGELFF,TGTGCCAGCAGTCGCTACCCGGGGACCGGGGAGCTGTTTTTT
TRBV5-1,-,-,TRBJ1-2,CASSDHLYYGYTF,TGCGCCAGCAGCGACCACCTTTACTATGGCTACACCTTC
TRBV6-1,-,-,TRBJ1-2,CASSRQGNYGYTF,TGTGCCAGCAGTAGGCAGGGAAACTATGGCTACACCTTC
TRBV7-2,-,TRBD2,TRBJ2-5,CASSSGASGGGETQYF,TGTGCCAGCAGCTCGGGGGCTAGCGGGGGCGGGGAGACCCAGTACTTC
TRBV6-5,-,-,TRBJ2-7,CASSYSRLAGYVDF,TGTGCCAGCAGTTACTCGAGGCTGGCGGGGTATGTTGACTTC
TRBV6-1,-,-,TRBJ1-2,CASSERGYYGYTF,TGTGCCAGCAGTGAAAGGGGGTACTATGGCTACACCTTC
TRBV11-2,-,-,TRBJ1-1,CASSLESRNTEAFF,TGTGCCAGCAGCTTAGAGTCGAGGAACACTGAAGCTTTCTTT
TRBV5-1,-,-,TRBJ1-4,CASNLGGMGEKLFF,TGCGCCAGCAACTTAGGGGGAATGGGTGAAAAACTGTTTTTT
TRBV7-7,-,-,TRBJ2-2,CASSSMRGSTGELFF,TGTGCCAGCAGCTCCATGAGGGGGAGCACCGGGGAGCTGTTTTTT
TRBV25-1,-,-,TRBJ2-7,CASSERSSYEQYF,TGTGCCAGCAGTGAACGGAGTTCCTACGAGCAGTACTTC
TRBV5-6,-,-,TRBJ2-5,CASSRGGQGETQYF,TGTGCCAGCAGCCGAGGAGGGCAGGGGGAGACCCAGTACTTC
TRBV4-3,few,-,TRBJ1-6,CASSQDRYRDLPLHF,TGCGCCAGCAGCCAAGATCGCTATAGAGACTTACCCCTCCACTTT
TRBV6-5,-,-,TRBJ2-1,CASSYRLEQFF,TGTGCCAGCAGTTACCGGTTGGAGCAGTTCTTC
TRBV30,-,-,TRBJ2-5,CAWSVGRFETQYF,TGTGCCTGGAGTGTAGGACGGTTCGAGACCCAGTACTTC
TRBV29-1,-,TRBD2,TRBJ2-5,CSVGAGRDVTQYF,TGCAGCGTTGGGGCAGGGAGGGACGTGACCCAGTACTTC
TRBV18,-,-,TRBJ2-1,CASSPRTNNEQFF,TGTGCCAGCTCACCAAGGACGAACAATGAGCAGTTCTTC
TRBV11-2,-,-,TRBJ2-7,CASSLLGGEQYF,TGTGCCAGCAGCTTATTGGGGGGCGAGCAGTACTTC
TRBV2,few,TRBD2,TRBJ2-2,CASKLAGVETGELFF,TGTGCCAGCAAGTTGGCGGGGGTTGAAACGGGGGAGCTGTTTTTT
TRBV9,-,TRBD2,TRBJ2-1,CASSVVPSGGEQFF,TGTGCCAGCAGCGTAGTCCCTAGCGGGGGTGAGCAGTTCTTC
TRBV5-6,-,-,TRBJ2-3,CASSLAVRRDTDTQYF,TGTGCCAGCAGCTTGGCCGTGCGACGGGACACAGATACGCAGTATTTT